This T cell receptor (beta chain) stems from a study of blood T cell repertoires in COVID-19. Across the whole study: PBMCs, B-cell-depleted T cells, or T cells provided the cDNA or gDNA that made up the material.

CDR3 length equals 15 residues. The junction had 4 bases not matched to a gene; V was cut back by 5 bases and J by 0 bases. Germline V lookup: CDR1 SGHTA, CDR2 FQGNSA. Profiled with immunoSEQ multiplex PCR; TCRdb holds only in-frame clones, not every one. The table has roughly 260,000 clones, over 80% seen once. V and J are TRBV7-2 and TRBJ2-1; 7 bases match TRBD2. This clonotype was obtained from a human donor in a cohort exposed to, infected with or recovered from COVID-19 (not recorded which). The donor label of this sample is uncertain. The sequenced material came from PBMCs or T cells enriched from blood (not recorded which). The CDR3: CASSPGGSSYNEQFF. The CDR3 nucleotides read TGTGCCAGCAGCCCCGGGGGGAGCTCCTACAATGAGCAGTTCTTC. The whole variable domain, remainder taken from reference TRBV7-2 and TRBJ2-1, is GAGVSQSPSNKVTEKGKDVELRCDPISGHTALYWYRQSLGQGLEFLIYFQGNSAPDKSGLPSDRFSAERTGGSVSTLTIQRTQQEDSAVYLCASSPGGSSYNEQFFGPGTRLTVL.